This T cell receptor (beta chain) came from a study of cytomegalovirus exposure and HLA in healthy donors. Findings of the study overall: Data from an earlier analysis indicated that most TCR beta V segments were productive either about 87% or about 30% of the time.

The PCR made use of 60 Vbeta and 13 Jbeta primers. Libraries were prepared by immunoSEQ multiplex PCR; TCRdb keeps only in-frame clonotypes and omits some of them. Of 140,000 to 150,000 clones listed, roughly 80% are singletons. Germline trimming cut 3 bases from V and 3 bases from J; bases unmatched to any gene: 7. The length of the CDR3 is 15 residues. Germline V gene data show CDR1 as LNHNV and CDR2 as YYDKDF (reference sequence). Details on this clone: Its cognate antigen is unknown.

Every donor was a healthy person donating bone marrow. This chain links TRBV15 with TRBJ1-1; 7 nucleotides match TRBD1. The sample comprised PBMCs. This sequence was found in a man in his forties or fifties in good health and CMV-seronegative. The CDR3 nucleotides are TGTGCCACCAGCAGCCAGAGGACAGGCGACACTGAAGCTTTCTTT. The encoded protein is CATSSQRTGDTEAFF.